A single sample is the source of the 24 T cell receptor beta chains below, sequenced in a study of T cells in Graves' hyperthyroidism and ophthalmopathy. Amplification of TCR beta CDR3 regions used RNA as the template. First-round RT-PCR with HTBI primers amplified the TCR CDR3 region. MiXCR, applied by TCRdb to the multiplex PCR reads, yields one record per CDR3 protein. Of around 600,000 distinct CDR3 sequences listed, 15% to 17% are singletons. Sequenced: blood. All receptors come from a woman in her thirties with Graves' hyperthyroidism.

This clonotype has ten or more counts. This rearrangement joins TRBV7-9 to TRBJ1-6; D perhaps matches TRBD1 (6 bases). The CDR3 loop spans 14 amino acids. CDR1 is SEHNR, CDR2 FQNEAQ, per germline (reference sequence). V was shortened by 6 bases and J by 5 bases, with 11 bases between the two germline ends. DNA of the CDR3: TGTGCCAGCAGTCGGGACATGAATAATTCACCCCTCCACTTT. This encodes CASSRDMNNSPLHF. Together with reference TRBV7-9 and TRBJ1-6, the CDR3 gives the full variable domain: DTGVSQNPRHKITKRGQNVTFRCDPISEHNRLYWYRQTLGQGPEFLTYFQNEAQLEKSRLLSDRFSAERPKGSFSTLEIQRTEQGDSAMYLCASSRDMNNSPLHFGNGTRLTVT.

In its sample, this clonotype was seen a few times. This CDR3 is CASSTETGLNIQYF. The CDR3 DNA sequence: TGTGCCAGTAGTACCGAGACAGGGTTGAACATTCAGTACTTC. This chain uses TRBV19 with TRBJ2-4, with 7 bases fitting TRBD1. Germline CDR1 and CDR2: LNHDA and SQIVND (reference sequence). The CDR3 is 14 amino acids. V shed 4 bases, J shed 7 bases, and the junction held 7 bases outside the gene matches.

The table lists this clonotype with many counts. The V call is TRBV14, the J call TRBJ2-7, with 8 bases aligning to TRBD1. Per the germline V gene, CDR1 is SGHDN and CDR2 is FVKESK. The CDR3 contains 14 residues. J gave up 3 bases and V 4 bases, and 5 bases lay outside the gene matches. CDR3 in amino acids: CASSPGTGLYEQYF. In nucleotides, the CDR3 is TGTGCCAGCAGCCCCGGGACAGGCCTCTACGAGCAGTACTTC. Drawing the rest from reference TRBV14 and TRBJ2-7, the complete variable domain is EAGVTQFPSHSVIEKGQTVTLRCDPISGHDNLYWYRRVMGKEIKFLLHFVKESKQDESGMPNNRFLAERTGGTYSTLKVQPAELEDSGVYFCASSPGTGLYEQYFGPGTRLTVT.

For this clonotype: One end of the junction fails to match germline, which may point to a read error. V usage is TRBV29-1 and J usage is TRBJ2-7; TRBD2 matches 7 bases. CDR3 size: 14 residues. The V gene's germline CDR1 is SQVTM and CDR2 ANQGSEA. The CDR3 nucleotides are TGCAGCTTTGATCTCTCTGGGGAGGGATACGAGCAGTACTTC. This translates into CSFDLSGEGYEQYF.

Comment on this clonotype: A much larger clone differs by one base, so this may be a read error. This rearrangement joins TRBV2 to TRBJ1-3; perhaps TRBD1 as D (6 bases). There are 15 residues in the CDR3. The germline gives CDR1 SNHLY, CDR2 FYNNEI. DNA for the CDR3: TGTGCCATCAGTGTCTCGGGGGCGCCTGGAAACACCATATATTTT. The encoded protein is CAISVSGAPGNTIYF.

This clonotype was recorded at least ten times. V is TRBV7-9 and J is TRBJ2-7; TRBD2 matches at 7 bases. This CDR3 has 15 residues. The J segment lost 2 bases and the V segment lost 7 bases, leaving 11 bases of the junction unmatched. The germline V gene has CDR1 SEHNR and CDR2 FQNEAQ (reference sequence). CDR3: CASTGGEGPTYEQYF. CDR3 bases: TGTGCCAGCACTGGGGGGGAGGGCCCGACCTACGAGCAGTACTTC.

The chain employs TRBV5-4 and TRBJ2-3, with D possibly called TRBD1 or TRBD2 (5 bases each). V lost 1 base, J lost 2 bases, and 11 bases lay in between. Germline loops: CDR1 SGHNT, CDR2 YYREEE (reference sequence). The CDR3 runs to 15 residues. CDR3 protein: CASSLPGTHTDTQYF. DNA for the CDR3: TGTGCCAGCAGCTTGCCCGGGACCCACACAGATACGCAGTATTTT.

The chain carries TRBV19 and TRBJ2-7; possibly TRBD1 or TRBD2 for D (5 bases each). V was shortened by 9 bases and J by 4 bases, with 16 bases between the two germline ends. CDR1 and CDR2 (germline): LNHDA, SQIVND (reference sequence). The CDR3 length is 13 residues. CDR3 residues: CASRYRDDYEQYF. The CDR3 DNA is TGTGCCAGCCGCTACCGGGACGATTACGAGCAGTACTTC.

This clonotype was detected many times. The CDR3 sequence is CASSDYEFNQPQHF. CDR3 bases: TGTGCCAGCAGTGATTATGAATTCAATCAGCCCCAGCATTTT. The chain links TRBV2 to TRBJ1-5, with D uncertain. The germline V gene encodes CDR1 SNHLY and CDR2 FYNNEI. The CDR3 contains 14 residues. V was cut by 3 bases and J by 3 bases, with 9 bases left in between.

In this sample, this clonotype turned up many times. The rearrangement links TRBV15 to TRBJ1-1; maybe TRBD1 (5 bases). This CDR3 contains 14 residues. Between the trimmed V and J ends, which lost 8 bases and 5 bases, there was a span of 18 bases. Per germline, CDR1 LNHNV and CDR2 YYDKDF (reference sequence). CDR3: CATGAGSRGTEAFF. As DNA, the CDR3 is TGTGCCACCGGCGCGGGGTCCCGGGGGACTGAAGCTTTCTTT.

This clonotype has a count of ten or more. The rearrangement links TRBV7-3 to TRBJ2-5; D not resolved. Germline V gives CDR1 SGHTA, CDR2 FQGTGA. CDR3 length: 13 residues. V was trimmed by 5 bases and J by 5 bases, leaving 12 bases between them. CDR3 in amino acids: CASSVQLWETQYF. The CDR3 coding sequence is TGTGCCAGCAGCGTACAGTTGTGGGAGACCCAGTACTTC.

The V gene is TRBV19, the J gene TRBJ1-3; D gene unclear. V was cut by 3 bases and J by 2 bases, with 11 bases left in between. Germline V gene data show CDR1 as LNHDA and CDR2 as SQIVND (reference sequence). This CDR3 has 15 amino acids. This CDR3 reads CASSIGLIAGNTIYF. The CDR3, as DNA: TGTGCCAGTAGTATCGGACTAATTGCTGGAAACACCATATATTTT.

This chain links TRBV5-1 with TRBJ2-2; 12 bases are a match to TRBD2. The V gene's germline CDR1 is SGHRS and CDR2 YFSETQ. The CDR3 consists of 17 residues. V lost 4 bases, J lost 4 bases, and 8 bases stayed unmatched. The CDR3 loop is CASSQLAGGPRTGELFF. In nucleotides, the CDR3 is TGCGCCAGCAGCCAGCTAGCGGGGGGGCCGCGCACCGGGGAGCTGTTTTTT.

The table lists this clonotype with a few counts. The chain uses TRBV5-4 and TRBJ1-2; 9 bases fit TRBD1. The length of the CDR3 is 15 residues. V was clipped by 4 bases and J by 4 bases; unmatched bases: 8. CDR1 is SGHNT, CDR2 YYREEE, per germline (reference sequence). Here the CDR3 DNA reads TGTGCCAGCAGCGAGGGGACAGGGACGGGCTATGGCTACACCTTC. Encoded protein: CASSEGTGTGYGYTF.

A remark on this clonotype: This may be a read error: a much more frequent sequence differs by one nucleotide. The rearrangement uses TRBV7-2 and TRBJ2-7; D possibly corresponds to TRBD1 (5 bases). The germline gives CDR1 SGHTA, CDR2 FQGNSA. V gave up 0 bases and J gave up 1 base, with 13 bases separating them. CDR3 length: 16 residues. In DNA, the CDR3 is TGTGCCAGCAGCTTAGCTCCGGGCAGGGCTTCCTACGAGCAGTACTTC. It specifies CASSLAPGRASYEQYF.

This clonotype was detected many times. V is TRBV20-1 and J is TRBJ2-7; D gene unclear. Germline assignment: CDR1 DFQATT and CDR2 SNEGSKA (reference sequence). Trimming took off 0 bases at V and 0 bases at J, with 9 bases between the two ends. The CDR3 totals 14 residues. The CDR3 protein is CSARDRPPSYEQYF. For the CDR3, the DNA is TGCAGTGCTAGAGATAGGCCGCCCTCCTACGAGCAGTACTTC.

This clonotype has ten or more counts. Sequence at one end of the junction differs from germline and may be a read error. V is TRBV20-1 and J is TRBJ2-1; 7 bases agree with TRBD1. This CDR3 is 14 amino acids long. The germline CDR1 and CDR2 sequences are DFQATT and SNEGSKA (reference sequence). The CDR3, as DNA: TGCAGGGCTACACCCGGGACAGAGTGGAATGAGCAGTTCTTC. Translating it yields CRATPGTEWNEQFF.

On this clonotype itself: The junction and the germline gene differ at one end; a read error may be behind it. This chain connects TRBV4-1 to TRBJ2-5; a possible D gene is TRBD2 (5 bases). Germline loops: CDR1 MGHRA, CDR2 YSYEKL. The CDR3 contains 12 residues. CDR3 residues: CASSHGRETQCF. CDR3 coding DNA: TGCGCCAGCAGCCATGGGAGAGAGACCCAGTGCTTC.

Many counts were recorded for this clonotype. The rearrangement joins TRBV2 to TRBJ2-7; D is uncertain. CDR3 length: 10 residues. Per the germline V gene, CDR1 is SNHLY and CDR2 is FYNNEI. Trimming left V 7 bases short and J 4 bases short, with 5 bases between. The CDR3 DNA follows: TGTGCCAGCAAGTCATACGAGCAGTACTTC. It encodes CASKSYEQYF.

The sample holds a few counts of this clonotype. The chain is built from TRBV7-2 and TRBJ1-5; no definite D call. The germline V gene encodes CDR1 SGHTA and CDR2 FQGNSA. The V end was cut by 1 base, the J end by 9 bases, with 25 bases between. This CDR3 region has 18 residues. DNA of the CDR3: TGTGCCAGCAGCTTAGAAGATGCCGGCCTGACTCGGCCACGGCCCCAGCATTTT. As protein: CASSLEDAGLTRPRPQHF.

For this clonotype: The junction does not match germline at one end; this may be a read error. The chain is built from TRBV10-3 and TRBJ2-1; either TRBD1 or TRBD2 may supply D (5 bases each). Germline values: CDR1 ENHRY, CDR2 SYGVKD. The CDR3 length is 10 residues. The CDR3 nucleotides read TGTGCCCTACACCTGCCGGGGACGCTCTTC. Its protein is CALHLPGTLF.

The chain combines TRBV7-2 with TRBJ2-1, with 12 bases lining up with TRBD1. The J segment lost 8 bases and the V segment lost 4 bases, leaving 3 bases of the junction unmatched. Germline lookup yields CDR1 SGHTA and CDR2 FQGNSA. The CDR3 spans 14 residues. CDR3 sequence reads: CASSWDRGLDEQFF. The CDR3 DNA reads as TGTGCCAGCAGCTGGGACAGGGGGCTTGATGAGCAGTTCTTC.

This clonotype was observed a few times. The chain recombines TRBV20-1 with TRBJ2-3; the match to TRBD2 covers 9 bases. Germline V gene lookup returns CDR1 DFQATT and CDR2 SNEGSKA (reference sequence). This CDR3 has 16 residues. The V gene end was trimmed by 0 bases and the J gene end by 2 bases; junction bases not matched to a gene: 6. The CDR3 region has the DNA TGCAGTGCTAGAGATAGTTCTAGCGGGGACACAGATACGCAGTATTTT. This translates into CSARDSSSGDTDTQYF.

Ten or more counts support this clonotype. The chain has TRBV7-8 and TRBJ2-2; D remains unclear. The CDR3 contains 15 residues. V was clipped by 0 bases and J by 5 bases, with 10 bases between them. The germline gives CDR1 SGHVS, CDR2 FQNEAQ. The CDR3 loop reads CASSLAQVETGELFF. The CDR3 nucleotides are TGTGCCAGCAGCTTAGCGCAGGTGGAGACCGGGGAGCTGTTTTTT.